One and the same sample provided the 14 T cell receptor beta chains below, sequenced in a study of T cell changes during pregnancy in multiple sclerosis. Assay: immunoSEQ multiplex PCR; the TCRdb copy retains only in-frame clones and omits some. The data hold roughly 67,000 clones, with 80% to 95% observed a single time. The sample was peripheral blood, taken in the second trimester of pregnancy. The receptors were sampled from a female donor with multiple sclerosis, enrolled in a pregnancy study.

Written as DNA, the CDR3 is TGTGCCAGCAGTCAAAAGCCAGGATTTCTCACAGATACGCAGTATTTT. Its translation is CASSQKPGFLTDTQYF. The chain combines TRBV14 with TRBJ2-3; the D is unclear. Per germline, CDR1 SGHDN and CDR2 FVKESK. The V end lost 6 bases, the J end lost 2 bases, and 18 bases lay between the germline ends. The CDR3 runs to 16 residues.

The rearrangement joins TRBV6-1 to TRBJ2-2; 13 nucleotides line up with TRBD2. Germline CDR1 MNHNS, CDR2 SASEGT. CDR3 length equals 17 residues. V lost 4 bases to trimming and J lost 7 bases; unmatched junction nucleotides: 9. The CDR3 loop reads CASSVHTSGGAGGELFF. CDR3 DNA sequence: TGTGCCAGCAGTGTACACACTAGCGGGGGGGCGGGCGGGGAGCTGTTTTTT.

This clone showed up just once. This sample also contains other DNA sequences that code for the same CDR3. The CDR3 region is CASSQGENTEAFF. In DNA form, the CDR3 reads TGTGCCAGCTCACAGGGGGAGAACACTGAAGCTTTCTTT. The V gene is TRBV18, the J gene TRBJ1-1; a weak D match, TRBD1 (6 bases). V was shortened by 4 bases and J by 1 base, with 7 bases between the two germline ends. This CDR3 is built from 13 residues. Per germline, CDR1 KGHSH and CDR2 LQKENI.

The gene calls are TRBV19 and TRBJ2-5; 7 bases fit TRBD2. Germline V gene data show CDR1 as LNHDA and CDR2 as SQIVND (reference sequence). CDR3 length equals 16 residues. The V gene end was trimmed by 6 bases and the J gene end by 5 bases; junction bases not matched to a gene: 15. CDR3 sequence: CASSSPPGLTWETQYF. The CDR3 bases are TGTGCCAGTAGCTCCCCGCCGGGACTAACTTGGGAGACCCAGTACTTC. Drawing the rest from reference TRBV19 and TRBJ2-5, the complete variable domain is DGGITQSPKYLFRKEGQNVTLSCEQNLNHDAMYWYRQDPGQGLRLIYYSQIVNDFQKGDIAEGYSVSREKKESFPLTVTSAQKNPTAFYLCASSSPPGLTWETQYFGPGTRLLVL.

The chain combines TRBV27 with TRBJ2-3, with 14 bases matching TRBD2. The V gene's germline CDR1 is MNHEY and CDR2 SMNVEV (reference sequence). CDR3 length: 17 residues. Trimming at V came to 2 bases and at J to 4 bases, leaving 5 bases not matched to a gene. The CDR3 nucleotides read TGTGCCAGCAGTTTAGGACTAGCGGGGGGATCAGCAGATACGCAGTATTTT. Translating gives CASSLGLAGGSADTQYF.

CDR3: CASTSKRAGGADTGELFF. CDR3 sequence (DNA): TGTGCCAGCACCTCAAAAAGGGCCGGGGGGGCAGACACCGGGGAGCTGTTTTTT. This chain joins TRBV7-9 and TRBJ2-2; 8 nucleotides line up with TRBD2. The CDR3 length is 18 residues. CDR1 is SEHNR and CDR2 is FQNEAQ in the germline V gene (reference sequence). With V trimmed by 7 bases and J by 3 bases, 16 bases remained unmatched.

The chain uses TRBV5-6 and TRBJ2-7; 11 bases agree with TRBD2. Germline CDR1 is SGHDT and CDR2 is YYEEEE. Germline trimming cut 4 bases from V and 2 bases from J; bases unmatched to any gene: 14. The CDR3 consists of 18 residues. Here the CDR3 DNA reads TGTGCCAGCAGCCTGGGGTTACCGGGACTAGCGGTTCCCTACGAGCAGTACTTC. Its translation is CASSLGLPGLAVPYEQYF.

The chain joins TRBV7-2 to TRBJ1-1, with 8 bases lining up with TRBD1. The CDR3 covers 15 residues. CDR1 is SGHTA and CDR2 is FQGNSA in the germline V gene. The junction had 7 bases not matched to a gene; V was cut back by 2 bases and J by 5 bases. Written as DNA, the CDR3 is TGTGCCAGCAGCTTAAATACACAGGGGGGAACTGAAGCTTTCTTT. Translated, it gives CASSLNTQGGTEAFF.

The gene calls are TRBV11-2 and TRBJ2-1; TRBD2 matches at 8 bases. The CDR3 spans 14 residues. Germline V gene lookup returns CDR1 SGHAT and CDR2 FQNNGV. The V and J ends lost 5 bases and 6 bases, in that order; junction bases with no gene match: 6. As DNA, the CDR3 is TGTGCCAGCAGCCATAGCGGGAATCGCAATGAGCAGTTCTTC. Translating gives CASSHSGNRNEQFF.

V usage is TRBV13 and J usage is TRBJ1-2; possible D gene TRBD1, 5 bases. The CDR3 contains 14 residues. Trimming left V 3 bases short and J 7 bases short, with 15 bases between. Germline V gene data show CDR1 as PRHDT and CDR2 as FYEKMQ (reference sequence). The CDR3 loop reads CASSFDGGSSGYTF. As DNA, the CDR3 is TGTGCCAGCAGCTTCGACGGGGGTTCGTCTGGCTACACCTTC.

The chain couples TRBV19 to TRBJ1-4; possible D gene TRBD1, 5 bases. The ends were cut back, 7 bases at V and 3 bases at J, with 9 bases in the middle. The germline gives CDR1 LNHDA, CDR2 SQIVND (reference sequence). The CDR3 loop spans 13 amino acids. CDR3 DNA sequence: TGTGCCAGTAAGGGGTCGGCTAATGAAAAACTGTTTTTT. This translates into CASKGSANEKLFF.

V usage is TRBV12-5 and J usage is TRBJ2-7; 9 nucleotides line up with TRBD1. Germline trimming cut 3 bases from V and 1 base from J; bases unmatched to any gene: 7. The CDR3 runs to 16 residues. Germline values: CDR1 LGHNT, CDR2 FRNRAP. CDR3 in DNA: TGTGCTAGTGGTTTCCCCGGGACAGGGTCTTCCTACGAGCAGTACTTC. It is translated as CASGFPGTGSSYEQYF.

The chain carries TRBV19 and TRBJ1-3; D gene unclear. V was pared by 5 bases and J by 1 base, with 9 bases between. The CDR3 loop spans 14 amino acids. Per germline, CDR1 LNHDA and CDR2 SQIVND (reference sequence). This CDR3 reads CASSFGPSGNTIYF. The CDR3 bases are TGTGCCAGTAGTTTTGGCCCATCTGGAAACACCATATATTTT.

The chain links TRBV6-5 to TRBJ1-2, with a weak D call TRBD1 (5 bases). Germline V lookup: CDR1 MNHEY, CDR2 SVGAGI. This CDR3 has 12 residues. Trimming left V 6 bases short and J 6 bases short, with 11 bases between. This CDR3 is CASSPGGNGYTF. CDR3 sequence (DNA): TGTGCCAGCAGCCCGGGGGGAAATGGCTACACCTTC.